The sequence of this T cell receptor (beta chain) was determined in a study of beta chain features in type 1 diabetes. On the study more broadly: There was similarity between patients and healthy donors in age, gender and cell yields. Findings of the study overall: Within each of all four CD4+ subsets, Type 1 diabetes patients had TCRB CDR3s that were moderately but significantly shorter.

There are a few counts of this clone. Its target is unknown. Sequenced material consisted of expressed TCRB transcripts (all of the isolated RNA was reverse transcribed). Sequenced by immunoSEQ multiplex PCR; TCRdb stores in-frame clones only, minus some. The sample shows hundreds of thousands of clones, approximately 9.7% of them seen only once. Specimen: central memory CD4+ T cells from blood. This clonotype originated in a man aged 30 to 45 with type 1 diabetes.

The CDR3 reads CSVKQYAGELFF. The CDR3 coding sequence is TGCAGCGTTAAACAATACGCCGGGGAGCTGTTTTTT. The chain couples TRBV29-1 to TRBJ2-2; D is unresolved. Germline CDR1 is SQVTM and CDR2 is ANQGSEA. The CDR3 runs to 12 residues. Trimming removed 5 bases from V and 6 bases from J, with 10 bases in between.